This TCR beta chain is drawn from a study of neurological immune-mediated disorders. V was trimmed by 5 bases and J by 7 bases, leaving 15 bases between them. The CDR3 is made up of 14 amino acids. From 2 million PBMCs stored at -80 C, the unsorted libraries were generated. TCRdb re-derived calls from the 5' RACE reads in MiXCR, one entry per CDR3 protein. The sample contains some 83,000 distinct CDR3 sequences, 2% to 3% of which appear only once. This clonotype has at least ten counts. This TCR derives from a woman aged 25 to 39 with multiple sclerosis. Sequencing input: PBMCs. The gene calls are TRBV12-3 or TRBV12-4 and TRBJ1-3, with D unresolved. The CDR3 protein is CASSEVPRANTIYF. The CDR3 DNA reads TGTGCCAGCAGTGAGGTGCCGAGGGCTAACACCATATATTTT.